The 2 T cell receptor beta chains below all came from one sample that was sequenced in a study of cytomegalovirus exposure and HLA in healthy donors. PCR used 60 Vbeta primers and 13 Jbeta primers. Here immunoSEQ multiplex PCR was the method, and the copy in TCRdb shows in-frame clones only, minus some. The sample includes around 50,000 clones, approximately 80% of them seen just once. Material for sequencing was PBMCs. Source of these receptors: a man aged 30-40 years in good health and CMV-seronegative.

The V and J genes are TRBV9 and TRBJ1-4; D perhaps matches TRBD1 (5 bases). V dropped 0 bases and J dropped 7 bases, with 10 bases sitting between them. This CDR3 is 14 amino acids long. Germline loops: CDR1 SGDLS, CDR2 YYNGEE. This chain's CDR3 is CASSVVDSTEKLFF. The CDR3 DNA sequence: TGTGCCAGCAGCGTAGTTGACAGCACTGAAAAACTGTTTTTT. Using reference TRBV9 and TRBJ1-4 for the parts outside the CDR3, the full variable domain is DSGVTQTPKHLITATGQRVTLRCSPRSGDLSVYWYQQSLDQGLQFLIQYYNGEERAKGNILERFSAQQFPDLHSELNLSSLELGDSALYFCASSVVDSTEKLFFGSGTQLSVL.

Here the CDR3 reads CASSTGDTEAFF. The CDR3 DNA reads TGTGCCAGTTCGACAGGGGACACTGAAGCTTTCTTT. J is TRBJ1-1 and V is TRBV2, with TRBD1 identical over 8 bases. The germline CDR1 and CDR2 sequences are SNHLY and FYNNEI. J gave up 3 bases and V 9 bases, and 3 bases lay outside the gene matches. This CDR3 region has 12 residues.